What follows are 5 T cell receptor beta chains derived from one specimen sequenced in a study of cytomegalovirus exposure and HLA in healthy donors (dated by TCRdb to about 2017). Libraries were constructed by the immunoSEQ multiplex PCR assay. For the multiplex PCR, a mixture combining 60 forward primers for TCR Vbeta segments and 13 reverse primers for TCR Jbeta segments was used. TCRdb's version of the immuneACCESS table is confined to in-frame rearrangements and falls short of the full clone set. An unresolved V gene accounts for under half of the shortfall where checked; the remainder is of unknown origin. In all, the sample holds roughly 120,000 clones, and about 86% of those were seen once. Jointly, the top ten make up 3.9% of the sample. Sequences were obtained from PBMCs. These receptors were obtained from a woman in her 30s in good health and CMV-seronegative.

This clone has more than one count but fewer than ten. The CDR3 loop is CASSLGASGISYEQYF. CDR3 bases: TGCGCCAGCAGCTTGGGGGCTAGCGGGATTTCCTACGAGCAGTACTTC. The chain joins TRBV5-1 to TRBJ2-7; 9 nucleotides match TRBD2. The V gene end was trimmed by 0 bases and the J gene end by 1 base; junction bases not matched to a gene: 5. The CDR3 sequence is 16 residues long. The germline V gene encodes CDR1 SGHRS and CDR2 YFSETQ.

The V gene is TRBV2, the J gene TRBJ2-7, with TRBD2 matching over 12 bases. Germline loops: CDR1 SNHLY, CDR2 FYNNEI. After removal of 6 bases from V and 1 base from J, the junction contained 4 bases not matched to a gene. This CDR3 spans 15 amino acids. This CDR3 is CASRDLAGGSYEQYF. CDR3 DNA sequence: TGTGCCAGCAGGGACCTAGCGGGAGGGTCCTACGAGCAGTACTTC.

The chain has TRBV29-1 and TRBJ2-6; 10 nucleotides match TRBD1. Trimming removed 6 bases from V and 1 base from J; junction bases left unmatched: 9. The CDR3 length is 17 residues. Germline CDR1 is SQVTM and CDR2 is ANQGSEA. The CDR3 sequence: CSVYPRDRGSGANVLTF. The CDR3 coding sequence is TGCAGCGTCTACCCCCGGGACAGGGGATCTGGGGCCAACGTCCTGACTTTC.

This clone was recorded only once. The gene calls are TRBV11-2 and TRBJ1-4; possibly TRBD1 for D (5 bases). Germline CDR1 and CDR2: SGHAT and FQNNGV. V was pared by 5 bases and J by 7 bases, with 23 bases between. There are 17 residues in the CDR3. In DNA form, the CDR3 reads TGTGCCAGCAGCCCTTTTATAGCGGGGGGTCGGGGTGAAAAACTGTTTTTT. Protein sequence: CASSPFIAGGRGEKLFF.

This chain links TRBV7-2 with TRBJ1-6; 8 nucleotides line up with TRBD1. The junction had 5 bases not matched to a gene; V was cut back by 0 bases and J by 1 base. The CDR3 runs 18 residues. The V gene's germline CDR1 is SGHTA and CDR2 FQGNSA. CDR3 sequence reads: CASSLASGGWSYNSPLHF. In DNA form, the CDR3 reads TGTGCCAGCAGCTTAGCATCAGGGGGCTGGTCCTATAATTCACCCCTCCACTTT.